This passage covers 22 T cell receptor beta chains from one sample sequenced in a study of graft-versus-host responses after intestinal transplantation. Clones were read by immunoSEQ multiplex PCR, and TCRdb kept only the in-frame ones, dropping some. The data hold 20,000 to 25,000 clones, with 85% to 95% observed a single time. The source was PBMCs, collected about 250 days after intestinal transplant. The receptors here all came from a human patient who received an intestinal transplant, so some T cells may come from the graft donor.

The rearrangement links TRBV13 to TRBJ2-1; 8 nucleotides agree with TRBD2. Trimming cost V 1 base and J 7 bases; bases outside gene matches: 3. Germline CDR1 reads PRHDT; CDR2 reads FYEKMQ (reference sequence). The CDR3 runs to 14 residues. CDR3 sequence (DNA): TGTGCCAGCAGCTTAGCGGGAGGGCAGAATGAGCAGTTCTTC. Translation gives CASSLAGGQNEQFF.

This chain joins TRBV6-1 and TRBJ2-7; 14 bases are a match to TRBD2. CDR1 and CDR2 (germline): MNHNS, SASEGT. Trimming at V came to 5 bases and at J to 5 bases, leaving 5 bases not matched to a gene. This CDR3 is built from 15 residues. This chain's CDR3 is CASSSGTSGSDEQYF. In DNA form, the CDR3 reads TGTGCCAGCAGTTCTGGGACTAGCGGGAGCGACGAGCAGTACTTC.

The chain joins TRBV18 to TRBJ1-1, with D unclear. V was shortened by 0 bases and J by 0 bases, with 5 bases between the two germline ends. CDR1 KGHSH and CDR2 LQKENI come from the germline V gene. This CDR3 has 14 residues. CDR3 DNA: TGTGCCAGCTCACCACCGGGCGTGAACACTGAAGCTTTCTTT. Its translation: CASSPPGVNTEAFF.

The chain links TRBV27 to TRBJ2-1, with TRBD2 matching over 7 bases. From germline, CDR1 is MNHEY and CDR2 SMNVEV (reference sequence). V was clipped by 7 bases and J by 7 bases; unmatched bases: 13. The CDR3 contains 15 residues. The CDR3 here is CASTPASGLRNEQFF. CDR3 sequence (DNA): TGTGCCAGCACCCCCGCTAGCGGTTTGAGGAATGAGCAGTTCTTC.

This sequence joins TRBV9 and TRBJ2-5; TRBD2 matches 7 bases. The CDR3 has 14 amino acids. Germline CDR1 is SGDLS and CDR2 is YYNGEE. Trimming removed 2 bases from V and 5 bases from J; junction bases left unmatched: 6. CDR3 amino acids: CASSVLEGGETQYF. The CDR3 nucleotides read TGTGCCAGCAGCGTCCTAGAGGGAGGGGAGACCCAGTACTTC.

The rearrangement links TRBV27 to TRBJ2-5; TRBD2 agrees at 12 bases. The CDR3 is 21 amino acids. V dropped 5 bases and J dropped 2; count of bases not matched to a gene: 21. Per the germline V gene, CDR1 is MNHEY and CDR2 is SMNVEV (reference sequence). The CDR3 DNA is TGTGCCAGCAGTAGGCGGGCGGGGACTAGCGGGCCCGGGACGCGACAAGAGACCCAGTACTTC. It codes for CASSRRAGTSGPGTRQETQYF.

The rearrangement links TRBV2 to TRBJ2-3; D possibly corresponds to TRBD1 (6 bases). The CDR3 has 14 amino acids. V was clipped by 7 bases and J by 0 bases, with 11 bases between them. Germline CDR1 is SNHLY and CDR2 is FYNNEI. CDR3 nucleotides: TGTGCCAGCAAACAGGGCCCCAGCACAGATACGCAGTATTTT. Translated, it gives CASKQGPSTDTQYF. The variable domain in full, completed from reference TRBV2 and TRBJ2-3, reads EPEVTQTPSHQVTQMGQEVILRCVPISNHLYFYWYRQILGQKVEFLVSFYNNEISEKSEIFDDQFSVERPDGSNFTLKIRSTKLEDSAMYFCASKQGPSTDTQYFGPGTRLTVL.

The CDR3 region is CASSPEGGSYEQYF. The CDR3 bases are TGTGCCAGCAGTCCTGAGGGGGGTTCCTACGAGCAGTACTTC. V is TRBV5-4 and J is TRBJ2-5; D may be TRBD1 or TRBD2 (6 bases each). The DNA end lines up better with TRBJ2-7; the J call may be wrong. The CDR3 runs to 14 residues. The V gene's germline CDR1 is SGHNT and CDR2 YYREEE (reference sequence).

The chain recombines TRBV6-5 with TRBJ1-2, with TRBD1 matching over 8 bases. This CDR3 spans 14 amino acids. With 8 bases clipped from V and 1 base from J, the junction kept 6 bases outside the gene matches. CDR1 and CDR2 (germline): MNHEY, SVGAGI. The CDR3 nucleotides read TGTGCCAGCGGGGACAGGCCGGTTAACTATGGCTACACCTTC. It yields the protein CASGDRPVNYGYTF.

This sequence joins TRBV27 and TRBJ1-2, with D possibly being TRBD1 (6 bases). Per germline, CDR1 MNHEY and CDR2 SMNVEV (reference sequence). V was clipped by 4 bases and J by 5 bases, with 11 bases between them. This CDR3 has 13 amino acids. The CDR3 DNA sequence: TGTGCCAGCAGTTCTCCACAGGGTTATGGCTACACCTTC. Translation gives CASSSPQGYGYTF.

CDR3 nucleotides: TGTGCCAGCAGCAATCTCACGGACAGGGGATTGGAGACCCAGTACTTC. Its translation: CASSNLTDRGLETQYF. The chain carries TRBV21-1 and TRBJ2-5; TRBD1 is the table's D call, not checked against the DNA. TRBV21-1 counts as a pseudogene. The CDR3 is 16 residues long.

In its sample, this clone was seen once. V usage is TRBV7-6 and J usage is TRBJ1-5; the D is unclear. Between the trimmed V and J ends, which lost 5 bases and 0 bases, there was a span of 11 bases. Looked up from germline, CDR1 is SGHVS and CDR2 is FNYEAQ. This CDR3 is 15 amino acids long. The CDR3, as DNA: TGTGCCAGCAGCGAGACGTGGGGTAGCAATCAGCCCCAGCATTTT. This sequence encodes CASSETWGSNQPQHF.

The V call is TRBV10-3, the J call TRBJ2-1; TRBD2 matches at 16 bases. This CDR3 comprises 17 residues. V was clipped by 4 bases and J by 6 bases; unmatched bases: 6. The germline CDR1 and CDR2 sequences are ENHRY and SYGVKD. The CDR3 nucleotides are TGTGCCATCAGTGGGGGACTAGCGGGAGGGTACGGCAATGAGCAGTTCTTC. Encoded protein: CAISGGLAGGYGNEQFF.

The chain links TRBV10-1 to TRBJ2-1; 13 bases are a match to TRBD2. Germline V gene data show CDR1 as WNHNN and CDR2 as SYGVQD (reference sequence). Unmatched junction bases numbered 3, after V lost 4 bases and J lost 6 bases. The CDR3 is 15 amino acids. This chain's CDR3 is CASSGTSGSTNEQFF. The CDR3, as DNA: TGCGCCAGCAGTGGGACTAGCGGGAGTACCAATGAGCAGTTCTTC.

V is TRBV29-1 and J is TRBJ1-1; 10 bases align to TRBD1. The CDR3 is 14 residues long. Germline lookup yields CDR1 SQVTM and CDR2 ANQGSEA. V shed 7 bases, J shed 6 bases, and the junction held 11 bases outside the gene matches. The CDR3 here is CSAGKTGGSAEAFF. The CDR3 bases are TGCAGCGCCGGAAAGACAGGGGGCTCGGCTGAAGCTTTCTTT.

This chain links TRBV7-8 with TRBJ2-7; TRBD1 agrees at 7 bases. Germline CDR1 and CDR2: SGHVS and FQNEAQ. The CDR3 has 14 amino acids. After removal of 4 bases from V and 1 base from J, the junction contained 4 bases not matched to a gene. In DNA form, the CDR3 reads TGTGCCAGCAGCTACACGACAGGGTCCTACGAGCAGTACTTC. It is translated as CASSYTTGSYEQYF.

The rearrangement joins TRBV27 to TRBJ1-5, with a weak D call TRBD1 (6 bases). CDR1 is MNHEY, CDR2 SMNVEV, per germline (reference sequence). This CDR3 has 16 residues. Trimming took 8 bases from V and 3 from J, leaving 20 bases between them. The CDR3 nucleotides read TGTGCCAGCGGCGGATTGGGGGCGTGGGACAATCAGCCCCAGCATTTT. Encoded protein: CASGGLGAWDNQPQHF.

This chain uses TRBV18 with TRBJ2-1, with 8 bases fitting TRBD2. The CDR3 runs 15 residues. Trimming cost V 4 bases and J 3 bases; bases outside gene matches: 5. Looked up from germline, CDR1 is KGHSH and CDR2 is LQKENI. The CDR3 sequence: CASSLDGTSYNEQFF. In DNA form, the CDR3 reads TGTGCCAGCTCACTGGACGGGACTAGCTACAATGAGCAGTTCTTC.

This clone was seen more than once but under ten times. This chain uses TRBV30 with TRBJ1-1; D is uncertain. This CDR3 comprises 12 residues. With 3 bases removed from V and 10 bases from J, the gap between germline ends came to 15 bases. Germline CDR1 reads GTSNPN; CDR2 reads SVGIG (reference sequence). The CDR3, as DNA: TGTGCCTGGAGGTCCGCCGTAGGTGCAGCTTTCTTT. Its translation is CAWRSAVGAAFF.

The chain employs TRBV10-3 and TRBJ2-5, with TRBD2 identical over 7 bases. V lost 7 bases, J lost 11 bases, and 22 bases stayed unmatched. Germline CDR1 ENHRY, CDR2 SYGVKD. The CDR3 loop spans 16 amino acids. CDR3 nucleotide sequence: TGTGCCATCACCGCTGGAAGACTAGCTGATATGAGGGAGCAGTACTTC. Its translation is CAITAGRLADMREQYF.

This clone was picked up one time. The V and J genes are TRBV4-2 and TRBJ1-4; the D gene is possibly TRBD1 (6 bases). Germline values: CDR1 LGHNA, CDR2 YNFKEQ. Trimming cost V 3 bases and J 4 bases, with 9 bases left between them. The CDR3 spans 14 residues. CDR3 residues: CASSQGQDNEKLFF. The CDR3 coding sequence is TGTGCCAGCAGCCAGGGACAAGATAATGAAAAACTGTTTTTT.

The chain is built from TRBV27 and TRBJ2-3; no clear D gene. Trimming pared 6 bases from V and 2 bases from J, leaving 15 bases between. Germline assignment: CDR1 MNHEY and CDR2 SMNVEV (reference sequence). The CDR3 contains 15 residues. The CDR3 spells CASRSFPHFTDTQYF. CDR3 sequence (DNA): TGTGCCAGCAGGAGCTTTCCTCACTTCACAGATACGCAGTATTTT.